A selection of T cell receptor beta chains follows, all from one sample in a study of T-cell memory formation after mild COVID-19. TCRdb re-analysed the 5' RACE reads in MiXCR, keeping a single row per CDR3 protein. The sample lists about 360,000 distinct CDR3 sequences; over 13% were seen once. The sequenced sample consisted of PBMCs or a T cell subset sorted from them (not recorded which). These receptors all stem from a man aged 18 to 29 who had mild COVID-19 (a few samples of this study predate the infection). Cell type and time point are not known. CDR3s include the opening cysteine and the closing phenylalanine or tryptophan. A D gene is named only where the DNA matches it firmly. Clone size is shown for a subset of rows, as once, few, many or a class of expanded clone.

few,TRBJ1-2,NA,TRBV7-9,TGTGCCAGCAGCTTATTGGGGGGCAATGGCTACACCTTC,CASSLLGGNGYTF
NA,TRBJ2-5,NA,TRBV5-5,TGTGCCAGCAGCTTGGTCGGGAGAGAGGCCCAGTACTTC,CASSLVGREAQYF
NA,TRBJ1-4,NA,TRBV28,TGTGCCAGCAGTCGGGGCGGCGGGGGAGAAAAACTGTTTTTT,CASSRGGGGEKLFF
few,TRBJ1-5,NA,TRBV5-1,TGCGCCAGCAGCTTAGACCCCGGGGGTGGACAGCCCCAGCATTTT,CASSLDPGGGQPQHF
few,TRBJ2-7,TRBD1,TRBV18,TGTGCCAGCTCACCTGGAGAGGGACAGGGGATGGCTTACTTC,CASSPGEGQGMAYF
few,TRBJ2-2,NA,TRBV9,TGTGCCAGCAGCGTAGTTGCCCAGGTGAACACCGGGGAGCTGTTTTTT,CASSVVAQVNTGELFF
many,TRBJ1-1,NA,TRBV5-6,TGTGCCAGCAGCTTTGGGATGAACACTGAAGCTTTCTTT,CASSFGMNTEAFF
few,TRBJ2-3,NA,TRBV9,TGTGCCAGCAGCGTAAGTGGGTCGGGCACAGATACGCAGTATTTT,CASSVSGSGTDTQYF
NA,TRBJ2-3,NA,TRBV5-5,TGTGCCAGCAGCTTTTCCCTAGCTCCAGATACGCAGTATTTT,CASSFSLAPDTQYF
many,TRBJ2-3,TRBD2,TRBV5-1,TGCGCCAGCAGCCAAGCTAAGACTAGCGGACCGACAGATACGCAGTATTTT,CASSQAKTSGPTDTQYF
NA,TRBJ1-5,NA,TRBV4-1,TGCGCCAGCAGCCCCCGGGCCGTTAGCAATCAGCCCCAGCATTTT,CASSPRAVSNQPQHF
NA,TRBJ2-5,TRBD1,TRBV7-9,TGTGCCAGCAGCCCCCGGGACAGGGATAGGCAAGAGACCCAGTACTTC,CASSPRDRDRQETQYF
few,TRBJ2-7,NA,TRBV19,TGTGCCAGTAGTATGGTAGGGGGACCCTCCTACGAGCAGTACTTC,CASSMVGGPSYEQYF
many,TRBJ2-1,TRBD2,TRBV30,TGTGCCTGGGGACTCCTAGCGGCCTCCTACAATGAGCAGTTCTTC,CAWGLLAASYNEQFF
few,TRBJ1-2,NA,TRBV6-1,TGTGCCAGCTATCCCAGGGGAACACTTCGTGGCTACACCTTC,CASYPRGTLRGYTF
many,TRBJ2-3,NA,TRBV7-2,TGTGCCAGCAACCCGAGGGGGGGAAACACAGATACGCAGTATTTT,CASNPRGGNTDTQYF
few,TRBJ2-7,NA,TRBV5-5,TGTGCCAGCACCCCGGACAGTTTCTCCTACGAGCAGTACTTC,CASTPDSFSYEQYF
NA,TRBJ2-7,TRBD2,TRBV15,TGTGCCACCAGCACGGGACTAGCGAACGAGCAGTACTTC,CATSTGLANEQYF
few,TRBJ2-2,TRBD1,TRBV4-2,TGTGCCAGCAGCCAACGCGGCACAGGGGGAACCGGGGAGCTGTTTTTT,CASSQRGTGGTGELFF
few,TRBJ1-5,TRBD1,TRBV4-3,TGCGCCAGCAGCCAAGAATCCGGACAGGGGCCTCAGCCCCAGCATTTT,CASSQESGQGPQPQHF
few,TRBJ2-7,NA,TRBV7-9,TGTGCCAGCAGCTCGCTCGGCCACGAGCAGTACTTC,CASSSLGHEQYF
many,TRBJ2-3,TRBD1,TRBV30,TGTGCCTGGAGTGTACAGGGGGCAGATACGCAGTATTTT,CAWSVQGADTQYF
few,TRBJ2-2,NA,TRBV7-2,TGTGCCAGCAGCTTTAGCGGCGCCGTCACCGGGGAGCTGTTTTTT,CASSFSGAVTGELFF
NA,TRBJ1-1,NA,TRBV6-6,TGTGCCAGCAGTTACGGGGGGTTATCTGAAGCTTTCTTT,CASSYGGLSEAFF
few,TRBJ2-1,NA,TRBV7-2,TGTGCCAGCAGCCTAGTTCCCGGGACACCCGAACGGGGGCCCCAGTTTGAGCAGTTCTTC,CASSLVPGTPERGPQFEQFF
few,TRBJ2-6,TRBD1,TRBV5-1,TGCGCCAGCAGTCTGCGGGACAGGGTCTCCTCTGGGGCCAACGTCCTGACTTTC,CASSLRDRVSSGANVLTF